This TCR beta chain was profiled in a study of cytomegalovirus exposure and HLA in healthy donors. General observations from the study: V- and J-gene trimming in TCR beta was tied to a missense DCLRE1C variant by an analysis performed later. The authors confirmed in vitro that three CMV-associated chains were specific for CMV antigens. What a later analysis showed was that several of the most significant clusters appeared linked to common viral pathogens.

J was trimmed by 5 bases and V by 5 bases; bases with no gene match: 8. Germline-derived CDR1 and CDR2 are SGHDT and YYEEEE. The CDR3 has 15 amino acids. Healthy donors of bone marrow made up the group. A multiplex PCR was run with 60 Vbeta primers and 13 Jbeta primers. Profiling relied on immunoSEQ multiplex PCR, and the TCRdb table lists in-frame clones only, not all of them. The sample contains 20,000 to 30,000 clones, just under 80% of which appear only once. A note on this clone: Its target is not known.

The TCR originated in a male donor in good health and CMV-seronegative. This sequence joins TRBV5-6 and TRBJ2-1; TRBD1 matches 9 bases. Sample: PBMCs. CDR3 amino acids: CASRQRGTGNNEQFF. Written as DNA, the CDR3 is TGTGCCAGCAGGCAACGTGGGACAGGGAACAATGAGCAGTTCTTC.